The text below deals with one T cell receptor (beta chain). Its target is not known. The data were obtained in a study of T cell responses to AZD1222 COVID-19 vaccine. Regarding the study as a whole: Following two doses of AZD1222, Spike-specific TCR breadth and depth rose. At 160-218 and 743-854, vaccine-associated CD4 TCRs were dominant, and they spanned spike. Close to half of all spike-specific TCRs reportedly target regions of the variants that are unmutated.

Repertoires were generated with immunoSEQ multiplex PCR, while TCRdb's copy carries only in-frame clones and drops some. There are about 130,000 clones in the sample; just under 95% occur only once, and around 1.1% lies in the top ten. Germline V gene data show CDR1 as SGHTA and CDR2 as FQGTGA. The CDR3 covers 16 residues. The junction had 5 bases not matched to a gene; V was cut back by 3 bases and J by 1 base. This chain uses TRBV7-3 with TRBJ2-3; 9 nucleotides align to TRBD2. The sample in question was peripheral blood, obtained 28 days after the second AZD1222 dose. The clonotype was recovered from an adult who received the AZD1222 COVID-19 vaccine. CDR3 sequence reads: CASSLGGRDGTDTQYF. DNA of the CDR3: TGTGCCAGCAGCTTGGGCGGGAGGGATGGCACAGATACGCAGTATTTT.